The T cell receptor beta chain described here comes from a study of cytomegalovirus exposure and HLA in healthy donors. It was with 60 Vbeta and 13 Jbeta primers that the PCR ran. Assay: immunoSEQ multiplex PCR; the TCRdb copy retains only in-frame clones and omits some. The profile shows more than 150,000 clones, over 70% of them singletons. This CDR3 contains 14 residues. The germline gives CDR1 MGHDK, CDR2 SYGVNS. Trimming cost V 1 base and J 4 bases, with 7 bases left between them. Source material: PBMCs. The rearrangement uses TRBV25-1 and TRBJ2-2, with a weak D call TRBD2 (6 bases). The clonotype comes from a man between 18 and 29 years old in good health and CMV-seronegative. The CDR3 nucleotides are TGTGCCAGCAGTGAATCGGGGGTCACCGGGGAGCTGTTTTTT. Translated, it gives CASSESGVTGELFF.